This is a list of T cell receptor beta chains from one sample in a study of cytomegalovirus exposure and HLA in healthy donors. The data were produced by immunoSEQ multiplex PCR, yet TCRdb's version contains in-frame clones alone and is incomplete. Counted here are about 97,000 clones, approximately 87% occurring once; the ten biggest clones make up about 2.5%. The specimen sequenced was PBMCs. These receptors were taken from a man aged 40-55 years in good health and CMV-seronegative. CDR3s include the opening cysteine and the closing phenylalanine or tryptophan.

CATSRDTDPRGSPLHF | TRBJ1-6 | TRBV15
CANKTGGRGYTF | TRBJ1-2 | TRBV10-1
CASSSGQKNYGYTF | TRBJ1-2 | TRBV9
CARRAGADTQYF | TRBJ2-3 | TRBV5-3
CASSPGEVGSNQPQHF | TRBJ1-5 | TRBV6-6
CASSRQGRYGYTF | TRBJ1-2 | TRBV19
CAISRDPQGQPQHF | TRBJ1-5 | TRBV10-3
CAISGTGVTEAFF | TRBJ1-1 | TRBV10-3
CSGDRGRGTEAFF | TRBJ1-1 | TRBV29-1
CASSLGRLAGGPGANVLTF | TRBJ2-6 | TRBV13
CASTTSGGPYNEQFF | TRBJ2-1 | TRBV7-2
CASSVAPGLKAFF | TRBJ1-1 | TRBV9
CASSTGQGNSPLHF | TRBJ1-6 | TRBV19
CASSQRGQGRGYTF | TRBJ1-2 | TRBV5-1
CASSGRGTEAFF | TRBJ1-1 | TRBV11-3
CASRLPGTGDLEQYF | TRBJ2-7 | TRBV11-2
CACGTENIQYF | TRBJ2-4 | TRBV30
CATQKGDTTDTQYF | TRBJ2-3 | TRBV19
CSVRTENYGYTF | TRBJ1-2 | TRBV29-1
CASSPTGNYGYTF | TRBJ1-2 | TRBV7-9
CASSEIAGGEGDTQYF | TRBJ2-3 | TRBV2
CASSPYRQGEGYTF | TRBJ1-2 | TRBV5-1
CASSDSMEGPGSYEQYF | TRBJ2-7 | TRBV6-4
CASSLHRGEAFF | TRBJ1-1 | TRBV28